This is a list of T cell receptor beta chains from one sample in a study of beta chain features in type 1 diabetes. Sequenced by immunoSEQ multiplex PCR; TCRdb stores in-frame clones only, minus some. Counted here are roughly 370,000 clones, about 15% occurring once; the ten biggest clones make up around 0.039%. The material sequenced was naive CD4+ T cells from blood. These receptors all come from a man under 40 in good health. The CDR3 runs from the conserved cysteine through the conserved F or W. The D gene is left open where the match is weak. Part of the rows lack a size; the others show once, few, many or a class for expanded clones.

TRBD2,few,TRBV7-6,TRBJ2-3,CASSLRRGGQDTQYF,TGTGCCAGCAGCTTACGGCGGGGGGGCCAAGATACGCAGTATTTT
NA,many,TRBV30,TRBJ2-5,CAWNVGGYETQYF,TGTGCCTGGAATGTAGGGGGATATGAGACCCAGTACTTC
NA,few,TRBV25-1,TRBJ2-5,CASSEYGRGETQYF,TGTGCCAGCAGTGAATACGGACGAGGAGAGACCCAGTACTTC
NA,few,TRBV7-2,TRBJ2-2,CASSLALNRVFGELFF,TGTGCCAGCAGCTTAGCGCTAAACAGGGTGTTCGGGGAGCTGTTTTTT
TRBD2,few,TRBV28,TRBJ2-5,CASSRSGDPNRETQYF,TGTGCCAGCAGCCGAAGCGGGGACCCTAACCGAGAGACCCAGTACTTC
NA,few,TRBV30,TRBJ2-5,CAWSPQETQYF,TGTGCCTGGAGTCCTCAAGAGACCCAGTACTTC
TRBD1,NA,TRBV29-1,TRBJ2-1,CSGKTGDEQFF,TGCAGCGGGAAAACAGGGGATGAGCAGTTCTTC
NA,few,TRBV4-3,TRBJ2-7,CASSQDFYGRQYF,TGCGCCAGCAGCCAAGATTTCTACGGACGGCAGTACTTC
TRBD1,few,TRBV10-3,TRBJ2-3,CAISDPGQGGRDTQYF,TGTGCCATCAGTGACCCCGGACAGGGTGGAAGGGATACGCAGTATTTT
NA,few,TRBV7-6,TRBJ2-1,CASSRGQRGSYNEQFF,TGTGCCAGCAGCCGCGGACAGCGAGGATCCTACAATGAGCAGTTCTTC
NA,NA,TRBV11-3,TRBJ2-5,CASSLVRGSETQYF,TGTGCCAGCAGCTTAGTCAGGGGATCGGAGACCCAGTACTTC